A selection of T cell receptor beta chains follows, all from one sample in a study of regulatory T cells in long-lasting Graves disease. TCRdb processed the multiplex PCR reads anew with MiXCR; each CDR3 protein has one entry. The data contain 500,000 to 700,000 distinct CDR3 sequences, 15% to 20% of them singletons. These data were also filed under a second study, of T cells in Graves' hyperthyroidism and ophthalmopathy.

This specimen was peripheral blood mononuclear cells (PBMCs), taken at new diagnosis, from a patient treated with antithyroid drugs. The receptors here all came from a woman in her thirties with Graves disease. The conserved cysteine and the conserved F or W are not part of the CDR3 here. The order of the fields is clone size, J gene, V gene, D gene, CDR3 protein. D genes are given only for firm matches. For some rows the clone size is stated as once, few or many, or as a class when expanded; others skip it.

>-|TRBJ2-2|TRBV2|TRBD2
ASRVGLAGAGGGELF
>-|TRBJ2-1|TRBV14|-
ASSQGLEQF
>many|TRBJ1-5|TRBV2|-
ASRLREAHQPQH
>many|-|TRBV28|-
ASSSGARQF
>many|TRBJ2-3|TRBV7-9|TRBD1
ASSVDRGADTQY
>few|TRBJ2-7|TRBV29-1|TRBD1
SVAIGTGTYEQY
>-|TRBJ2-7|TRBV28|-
ASTRLPGEQY
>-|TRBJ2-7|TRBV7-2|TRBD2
ASSSPRTSGTGEQY
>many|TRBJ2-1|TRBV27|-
ASSPTSYNEQF
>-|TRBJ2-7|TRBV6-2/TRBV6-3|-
ASSGLFPFEQY
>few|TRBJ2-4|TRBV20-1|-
SARDPGQARPGIQY
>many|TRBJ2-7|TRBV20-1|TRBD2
SARDRTSGIYEQY
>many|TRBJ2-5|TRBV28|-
ASGKGGRLLETQY
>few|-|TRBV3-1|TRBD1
ASKPRLQGQQETQY
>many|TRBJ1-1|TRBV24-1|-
ATSIGGNTEAF
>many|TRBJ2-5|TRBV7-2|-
ASTNDGGETQY
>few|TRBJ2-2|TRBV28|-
ASSRGGYGELF
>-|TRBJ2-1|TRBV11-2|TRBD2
AGSLDSILAGKGQF
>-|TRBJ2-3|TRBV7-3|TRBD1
ASSPGTGGDSTDTQY
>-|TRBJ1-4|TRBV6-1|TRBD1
ASSPADGTGSEKLF
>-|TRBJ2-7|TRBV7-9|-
ASSLDSSVEQY
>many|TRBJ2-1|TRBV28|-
ASSFPGDRAEQF
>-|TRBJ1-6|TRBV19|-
ASSAASSYNSPLH
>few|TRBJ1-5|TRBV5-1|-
ASSLLGGTNQPQH
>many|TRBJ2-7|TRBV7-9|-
ASSLGPPAYEQY
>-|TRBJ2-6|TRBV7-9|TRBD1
ASSLVGQGKISGANVLT